The rows below give T cell receptor beta chains drawn from one sample of a study of T cells in Graves' hyperthyroidism and ophthalmopathy. TCRdb processed the multiplex PCR reads anew with MiXCR; each CDR3 protein has one entry. This sample has over 250,000 distinct CDR3 sequences; approximately 26% occur once, and the top ten carry roughly a quarter. Material for sequencing was blood. These TCRs come from a man aged 35-49 years with Graves' hyperthyroidism that later progressed to Graves' ophthalmopathy. CDR3s include the opening cysteine and the closing phenylalanine or tryptophan. Fields, in order: V gene, J gene, CDR3 protein.

TRBV7-2	TRBJ2-7	CASSADRVGTYEQYF
TRBV15	TRBJ2-7	CATSQEGLADYEQYF
TRBV2	TRBJ2-7	CASSEGTVYEQYF
TRBV2	TRBJ1-1	CASSIQGARTEAFF
TRBV12-3/TRBV12-4	TRBJ2-7	CASRGLGYEQYF
TRBV9	TRBJ2-5	CASSEWGMEAQYF
TRBV6-2/TRBV6-3	TRBJ2-7	CASSAGTGEYYEQYF
TRBV7-8	TRBJ2-5	CASSHRGRGQETQYF
TRBV12-3/TRBV12-4	TRBJ2-7	CASSLSGGDYEQYF
TRBV10-3	TRBJ2-5	CAISTVPGQQETQYF
TRBV20-1	TRBJ2-7	CSASRYGASYEQYF
TRBV6-1	TRBJ1-5	CASSPGASYQPQHF
TRBV12-3/TRBV12-4	TRBJ1-5	CASRRAGTGGPFNQPQHF
TRBV20-1	TRBJ1-2	CSARDSAGNYGYTF
TRBV6-1	TRBJ2-5	CASSQGKETQYF
TRBV12-3/TRBV12-4	TRBJ1-3	CASSLERDGSGNTIYF
TRBV27	TRBJ1-3	CASSLSLSQSSGNTIYF
TRBV29-1	TRBJ1-2	CSVGLNGYTF
TRBV19	TRBJ1-2	CASSQLDSLNYGYTF
TRBV6-5	TRBJ1-2	CASSSPGLLRHTF
TRBV2	TRBJ2-7	CASTLPHGQGHSYEQYF
TRBV6-5	TRBJ2-7	CASSYSPRLAGTYEQYF
TRBV6-1	TRBJ2-7	CASSGVPVRRSSYEQYF
TRBV9	TRBJ2-5	CASSVDNYPETQYF
TRBV12-3/TRBV12-4	TRBJ1-1	CASSSARGTGTGLTEAFF
TRBV12-3/TRBV12-4	TRBJ1-2	CASRRDRGLDGYTF
TRBV6-5	TRBJ2-7	CASSYGGQGSYEQYF
TRBV20-1	TRBJ2-4	CSARGHNKNIQYF
TRBV5-1	TRBJ2-2	CASRLAGDTGELFF
TRBV12-3/TRBV12-4	TRBJ2-7	CASSLSTSIYEQYF